Sequencing of this T cell receptor beta chain was carried out in a study of cytomegalovirus exposure and HLA in healthy donors. The PCR employed 60 Vbeta primers together with 13 Jbeta primers. In the authors' methods: As a later analysis found, there were around 86 million unique TCR beta chains, of which approximately 10 million were shared. Method: immunoSEQ multiplex PCR; TCRdb's copy keeps in-frame clones and lacks some. The DNA gave D and trimming, while V, J and clone size come from that table. Of 100,000 to 150,000 clones listed, 81% are singletons. Whole-study findings and limits: Most of the TCR beta V segments (in an earlier analysis) were productive either about 87% or about 30% of the time.

Looked up from germline, CDR1 is SGHAT and CDR2 is FQDESV (reference sequence). Germline trimming cut 5 bases from V and 0 bases from J; bases unmatched to any gene: 4. This CDR3 spans 15 amino acids. A note on this clone: Its antigen is undetermined.

This rearrangement joins TRBV11-1 to TRBJ2-7; 10 positions match TRBD1. Sequencing used PBMCs. This receptor was taken from a man younger than 30 in good health and CMV-seronegative. In DNA, the CDR3 is TGTGCCAGCAGCCGGGGACAGGGGAGCTCCTACGAGCAGTACTTC. It codes for CASSRGQGSSYEQYF.